Below, one T cell receptor (beta chain) is given with its context. Its matching antigen is unknown. The source of the sample is a study of blood T cells in healthy people across ages. General study results and limits: Expanded clonotype shifts may have been confounded, as the donors had an unknown CMV status. Measured against age, TCR beta diversity per million T cells decreased in a roughly linear manner. What prevented conclusive comparison of naive and antigen-experienced cells was that PBMCs were unsorted.

J lost 0 bases, V lost 4 bases, and 8 bases had no gene match. Germline CDR1 LGHDT, CDR2 YNNKEL (reference sequence). The CDR3 loop spans 16 amino acids. Next came a second PCR, run for 7 to 11 cycles, which used a sample-barcoded 5' primer along with a J-beta primer mix. TCRdb re-called the 5' RACE reads through MiXCR, storing one row per CDR3 protein. Among around 520,000 distinct CDR3 sequences listed, around a quarter were seen once. These same data were also listed under a study on T cells of mothers and their children. As that study records: Related mother-child pairs showed slightly higher but non-significant overlap than unrelated pairs.

This chain joins TRBV3-1 and TRBJ2-7; 8 bases align to TRBD2. The sequenced material came from blood. The receptor was isolated from a boy aged 2 to 9 in good health. The CDR3 region is CASSRTSGTSSYEQYF. DNA for the CDR3: TGTGCCAGCAGCCGCACTTCCGGGACTAGCTCCTACGAGCAGTACTTC.